The 13 T cell receptor beta chains presented below share a single source sample, sequenced in a study of blood T cell repertoires in COVID-19. Sequenced by immunoSEQ multiplex PCR; TCRdb stores in-frame clones only, minus some. The table shows under 250,000 clones, with roughly 80% occurring only once. Specimen: peripheral blood. These receptors were taken from a woman between 18 and 29 years old with acute or convalescent COVID-19.

Only a few counts were recorded for this clone. The DNA for the CDR3 is TGTGCCAGCAGCTTAGCTCCCAGGCTCGCCTACGAGCAGTACTTC. Encoded protein: CASSLAPRLAYEQYF. V and J are TRBV7-2 and TRBJ2-7; D is uncertain. This CDR3 is built from 15 residues. Germline CDR1 is SGHTA and CDR2 is FQGNSA. V was cut by 0 bases and J by 2 bases, with 11 bases left in between.

This chain connects TRBV2 to TRBJ2-1; 10 nucleotides align to TRBD2. V was pared by 7 bases and J by 0 bases, with 6 bases of the junction left unmatched. The germline V gene has CDR1 SNHLY and CDR2 FYNNEI. This CDR3 spans 16 amino acids. The CDR3 protein is CASTPASGSSYNEQFF. As DNA, the CDR3 is TGTGCCAGCACCCCAGCTAGCGGGAGCTCCTACAATGAGCAGTTCTTC.

This chain connects TRBV5-3 to TRBJ2-1, with 7 bases fitting TRBD2. TRBV5-3 belongs to the ORF category, with a function that is uncertain. The CDR3 consists of 15 residues. Trimming removed 4 bases from V and 4 bases from J; junction bases left unmatched: 8. CDR3 amino acids: CARSPTSVGYNEQFF. In DNA form, the CDR3 reads TGTGCCAGAAGCCCCACTAGCGTGGGTTACAATGAGCAGTTCTTC.

The chain uses TRBV30 and TRBJ2-2, with D unresolved. V lost 1 base and J lost 8, with 11 bases in between. Germline V gene lookup returns CDR1 GTSNPN and CDR2 SVGIG (reference sequence). This CDR3 is built from 13 residues. The DNA of the CDR3 is TGTGCCTGGAGTGCCCTAGATTCGGGGGAGCTGTTTTTT. Amino acid sequence: CAWSALDSGELFF.

The genes are TRBV6-6 and TRBJ2-7, with D tentatively TRBD2 (5 bases). The ends were cut back, 7 bases at V and 3 bases at J, with 16 bases in the middle. CDR1 is MNHNY, CDR2 SVGAGI, per germline (reference sequence). This CDR3 contains 14 residues. The CDR3 bases are TGTGCCAGCACCCCAGCGGTACCTCGCTACGAGCAGTACTTC. Its protein is CASTPAVPRYEQYF.

The gene calls are TRBV27 and TRBJ2-1, with a weak D call TRBD2 (5 bases). This CDR3 spans 17 amino acids. Germline V gene lookup returns CDR1 MNHEY and CDR2 SMNVEV (reference sequence). V was shortened by 4 bases and J by 1 base, with 17 bases between the two germline ends. CDR3 sequence: CASSYQPAGESYNEQFF. In DNA, the CDR3 is TGTGCCAGCAGTTACCAGCCCGCCGGGGAATCCTACAATGAGCAGTTCTTC.

The V call is TRBV28, the J call TRBJ2-7; 12 positions agree with TRBD1. J lost 3 bases, V lost 3 bases, and 6 bases had no gene match. The CDR3 is 16 residues long. In germline, CDR1 is MDHEN, CDR2 SYDVKM. The chain's CDR3 is CASSFAGTGGGYEQYF. The CDR3 bases are TGTGCCAGCAGTTTCGCCGGGACAGGGGGCGGCTACGAGCAGTACTTC.

This clone showed up just a few times. V usage is TRBV27 and J usage is TRBJ2-7, with 7 nucleotides matching TRBD1. In germline, CDR1 is MNHEY, CDR2 SMNVEV (reference sequence). Germline trimming cut 6 bases from V and 4 bases from J; bases unmatched to any gene: 21. CDR3 length: 18 amino acids. The CDR3 loop reads CASRGTERGFWSPYEQYF. CDR3 nucleotide sequence: TGTGCCAGCAGGGGGACAGAACGGGGTTTCTGGAGTCCGTACGAGCAGTACTTC.

This chain connects TRBV7-2 to TRBJ1-2; D unresolved. V lost 1 base to trimming and J lost 7 bases, with 10 bases between them. Germline CDR1 is SGHTA and CDR2 is FQGNSA. The CDR3 runs 13 residues. Written as DNA, the CDR3 is TGTGCCAGCAGCTTAGATGCGGGTGGTGGCTACACCTTC. Protein product: CASSLDAGGGYTF. The whole variable domain, filled in from reference TRBV7-2 and TRBJ1-2, reads GAGVSQSPSNKVTEKGKDVELRCDPISGHTALYWYRQSLGQGLEFLIYFQGNSAPDKSGLPSDRFSAERTGGSVSTLTIQRTQQEDSAVYLCASSLDAGGGYTFGSGTRLTVV.

This clone was counted a single time. The chain couples TRBV3-1 (or the pseudogene TRBV3-2) to TRBJ2-3; D call uncertain. The germline V and J ends were trimmed by 1 base and 1 base, with 6 bases remaining between them. The CDR3 covers 14 residues. Germline assignment: CDR1 LGHDT and CDR2 YNNKEL (reference sequence). Here the CDR3 DNA reads TGTGCCAGCAGCCAAGTGACTGGCACAGATACGCAGTATTTT. Translated, it gives CASSQVTGTDTQYF.

This clone was recorded a few times. The rearrangement joins TRBV6-2 or TRBV6-3 to TRBJ1-5; maybe TRBD1 (6 bases). CDR3 length: 14 amino acids. CDR1 is MNHEY, CDR2 SVGEGT, per germline. V was shortened by 5 bases and J by 5 bases, with 13 bases between the two germline ends. CDR3 amino acids: CASSHNRVYQPQHF. CDR3 DNA: TGTGCCAGCAGTCATAACAGGGTTTATCAGCCCCAGCATTTT.

This chain connects TRBV7-9 to TRBJ2-2, with 9 positions matching TRBD1. The CDR3 spans 16 residues. After removal of 6 bases from V and 5 bases from J, the junction contained 10 bases not matched to a gene. The germline gives CDR1 SEHNR, CDR2 FQNEAQ (reference sequence). The CDR3 here is CASRKQGANGTGELFF. The CDR3 DNA reads TGTGCCAGCAGAAAACAGGGGGCTAATGGAACCGGGGAGCTGTTTTTT.

The rearrangement joins TRBV7-3 to TRBJ2-3; no firm D call. Trimming removed 5 bases at V and 1 base at J, with 10 bases between. This CDR3 contains 14 residues. Germline V gene data show CDR1 as SGHTA and CDR2 as FQGTGA. CDR3 nucleotide sequence: TGTGCCAGCAGCGATTCGCCAGGCACAGATACGCAGTATTTT. Amino acids: CASSDSPGTDTQYF. Full variable domain (remainder filled in from reference TRBV7-3 and TRBJ2-3): GAGVSQTPSNKVTEKGKYVELRCDPISGHTALYWYRQSLGQGPEFLIYFQGTGAADDSGLPNDRFFAVRPEGSVSTLKIQRTERGDSAVYLCASSDSPGTDTQYFGPGTRLTVL.